This TCR beta chain is drawn from a study of shared clonotypes between healthy human individuals. Across the whole study: Each donor had three CD4 naive, three CD4 memory, two CD8 naive and one CD8 memory plate.

This clone appeared once. Its specificity is not known. Trimming took 7 bases from V and 2 from J; bases not matched to a gene: 8. The CDR3 totals 15 residues. Germline CDR1 reads MNHNY; CDR2 reads SVGAGI (reference sequence). Some clones are missing from TCRdb's copy, which holds only in-frame ones; the method was immunoSEQ multiplex PCR. The sample carries about 2 million clones, 85% to 95% recorded once. Study-level results: Blood was the sole source, and tissue repertoires probably differ. Sharing across a few donors was seen in around 5.1% of naive CD4 clonotypes. Researchers found naive subsets generally carried larger estimated richness than memory subsets.

This sequence originates from a man aged 18-30 years in good health. Sequencing was done on a sample of naive CD4+ T cells sorted from blood. Subset defined: CD45RA+ positively selected. V gene TRBV6-6 combines with J gene TRBJ1-5; 7 bases are shared with TRBD1. For the CDR3, the DNA is TGTGCCAGCACAGAAAGACAGGGTGGCAATCAGCCCCAGCATTTT. This codes for CASTERQGGNQPQHF.